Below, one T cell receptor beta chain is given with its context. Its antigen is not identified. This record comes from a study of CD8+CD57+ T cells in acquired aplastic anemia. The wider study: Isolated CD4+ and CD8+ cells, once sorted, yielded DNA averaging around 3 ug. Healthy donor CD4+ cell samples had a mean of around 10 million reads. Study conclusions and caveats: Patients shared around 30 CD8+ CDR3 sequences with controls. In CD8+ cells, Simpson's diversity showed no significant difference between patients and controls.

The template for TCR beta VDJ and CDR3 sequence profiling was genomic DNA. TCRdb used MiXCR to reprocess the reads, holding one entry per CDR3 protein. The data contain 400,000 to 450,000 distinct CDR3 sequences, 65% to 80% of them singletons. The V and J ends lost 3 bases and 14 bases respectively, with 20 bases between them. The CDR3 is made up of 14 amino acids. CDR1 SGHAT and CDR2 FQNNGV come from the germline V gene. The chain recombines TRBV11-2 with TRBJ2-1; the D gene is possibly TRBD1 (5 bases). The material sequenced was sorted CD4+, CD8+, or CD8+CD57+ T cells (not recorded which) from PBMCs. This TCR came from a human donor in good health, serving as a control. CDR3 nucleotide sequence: TGTGCCAGCAGCTTGGCCCCGCTGGGGCGCCGAAAGTTCTTC. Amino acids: CASSLAPLGRRKFF. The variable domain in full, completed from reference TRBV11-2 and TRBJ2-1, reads EAGVAQSPRYKIIEKRQSVAFWCNPISGHATLYWYQQILGQGPKLLIQFQNNGVVDDSQLPKDRFSAERLKGVDSTLKIQPAKLEDSAVYLCASSLAPLGRRKFFGPGTRLTVL.